Presented here are 17 T cell receptor beta chains from one specimen sequenced in a study of blood T cell repertoires in COVID-19. Method: immunoSEQ multiplex PCR; TCRdb's copy keeps in-frame clones and lacks some. The sample shows about 130,000 clones, 80% to 85% of them seen only once. Sample: peripheral blood. Receptors were obtained from a woman between 25 and 40 years old who had recovered from COVID-19.

This clone was seen just once. This chain links TRBV30 with TRBJ2-5; 13 nucleotides match TRBD2. Germline loops: CDR1 GTSNPN, CDR2 SVGIG (reference sequence). The CDR3 contains 16 residues. J gave up 4 bases and V 0 bases, and 5 bases lay outside the gene matches. CDR3 nucleotide sequence: TGTGCCTGGAGTGTACTAGCGGGGGGGATCGGAGAGACCCAGTACTTC. Amino acids: CAWSVLAGGIGETQYF.

This clone has just a few counts. The rearrangement joins TRBV6-1 to TRBJ1-6; no clear D. Germline CDR1 MNHNS, CDR2 SASEGT. Trimming took off 2 bases at V and 9 bases at J, with 11 bases between the two ends. The CDR3 consists of 14 residues. CDR3 residues: CASSELYGGSPLHF. The DNA for the CDR3 is TGTGCCAGCAGTGAACTGTATGGAGGTTCACCCCTCCACTTT.

The rearrangement links TRBV7-2 to TRBJ2-7, with unresolved D. The ends were cut back, 5 bases at V and 2 bases at J, with 13 bases in the middle. The germline CDR1 and CDR2 sequences are SGHTA and FQGNSA. CDR3 length: 14 amino acids. The CDR3 sequence: CASSHSSTAYEQYF. In DNA, the CDR3 is TGTGCCAGCAGCCATAGTAGTACAGCCTACGAGCAGTACTTC.

The J gene is TRBJ2-4, the V gene TRBV13, with 8 bases identical to TRBD2. The germline CDR1 and CDR2 sequences are PRHDT and FYEKMQ (reference sequence). The J segment lost 1 base and the V segment lost 4 bases, leaving 6 bases of the junction unmatched. The CDR3 loop spans 16 amino acids. CDR3 nucleotide sequence: TGTGCCAGCAGCTCCGAAGCGGGGGAGGCCAAAAACATTCAGTACTTC. Protein product: CASSSEAGEAKNIQYF.

The chain employs TRBV2 and TRBJ1-5; 7 nucleotides match TRBD1. The CDR3 is made up of 15 amino acids. The V gene end was trimmed by 6 bases and the J gene end by 1 base; junction bases not matched to a gene: 6. The germline gives CDR1 SNHLY, CDR2 FYNNEI. The CDR3: CASREDRLSNQPQHF. CDR3 DNA sequence: TGTGCCAGCAGAGAGGACAGGTTAAGCAATCAGCCCCAGCATTTT.

The rearrangement joins TRBV5-1 to TRBJ1-1, with 11 positions matching TRBD1. V gave up 1 base and J gave up 4 bases; unmatched junction bases: 3. Germline V gene sequence: CDR1 SGHRS, CDR2 YFSETQ. This CDR3 contains 15 residues. The CDR3 DNA is TGCGCCAGCAGCTTGTTGGGGACAGGGGGCACTGAAGCTTTCTTT. This codes for CASSLLGTGGTEAFF.

The J gene is TRBJ2-3, the V gene TRBV14; D gene ambiguous. The CDR3 is made up of 16 amino acids. The V and J ends lost 0 bases and 2 bases respectively, with 12 bases between them. Germline CDR1 reads SGHDN; CDR2 reads FVKESK. The DNA for the CDR3 is TGTGCCAGCAGCCAAGACGGGTGGCAACCCACAGATACGCAGTATTTT. It specifies CASSQDGWQPTDTQYF.

The chain employs TRBV5-6 and TRBJ2-3; TRBD2 matches 8 bases. This CDR3 has 15 amino acids. Trimming took 1 base from V and 5 from J; bases not matched to a gene: 6. Germline V gene lookup returns CDR1 SGHDT and CDR2 YYEEEE. The CDR3 loop is CASSLTGGPEDTQYF. CDR3 coding DNA: TGTGCCAGCAGCTTGACGGGAGGGCCCGAAGATACGCAGTATTTT.

The chain employs TRBV19 and TRBJ1-1, with unresolved D. CDR3 length equals 14 residues. Deletions cut 0 bases from V and 1 base from J, with 6 bases between. CDR1 LNHDA and CDR2 SQIVND come from the germline V gene (reference sequence). The CDR3 coding sequence is TGTGCCAGTAGTATAGATCTCGGGAACACTGAAGCTTTCTTT. Its translation: CASSIDLGNTEAFF.

This sequence joins TRBV5-5 and TRBJ1-6; 7 nucleotides align to TRBD1. The CDR3 spans 14 residues. Germline V lookup: CDR1 SGHKS, CDR2 YYEKEE (reference sequence). V dropped 3 bases and J dropped 8; count of bases not matched to a gene: 5. The CDR3 region has the DNA TGTGCCAGCAGCTCTGACAGGGCTTATTCACCCCTCCACTTT. Protein product: CASSSDRAYSPLHF.

The CDR3 sequence is CAWNFVGTVNYGYTF. CDR3 DNA: TGTGCCTGGAATTTTGTCGGGACAGTCAACTATGGCTACACCTTC. The chain recombines TRBV30 with TRBJ1-2; 7 bases line up with TRBD1. The V gene's germline CDR1 is GTSNPN and CDR2 SVGIG (reference sequence). V trimming: 4 bases; J trimming: 2 bases; junction bases outside the gene matches: 10. This CDR3 contains 15 residues.

V usage is TRBV7-9 and J usage is TRBJ2-7; 7 bases line up with TRBD1. The CDR3 is 14 amino acids. Germline CDR1 is SEHNR and CDR2 is FQNEAQ (reference sequence). J gave up 5 bases and V 5 bases, and 9 bases lay outside the gene matches. CDR3 coding DNA: TGTGCCAGCAGCATCCGGGACAGTACCGACGAGCAGTACTTC. The encoded protein is CASSIRDSTDEQYF.

This clone was detected only once. This chain uses TRBV24-1 with TRBJ1-2, with 7 positions matching TRBD1. V shed 4 bases and J 8 bases; nucleotides not matched to a gene: 6. The CDR3 runs 13 residues. The germline CDR1 and CDR2 sequences are KGHDR and SFDVKD. The CDR3 region has the DNA TGTGCCACCAGTGACTCGACAGGGCGAGGCTACACCTTC. Translating it yields CATSDSTGRGYTF.

The chain carries TRBV13 and TRBJ2-1; 14 bases align to TRBD2. The CDR3 is 15 residues long. Germline CDR1 PRHDT, CDR2 FYEKMQ (reference sequence). V shed 4 bases and J 8 bases; nucleotides not matched to a gene: 4. The CDR3 region has the DNA TGTGCCAGCAGCTCAAGGACTAGCGGGGGGTATGAGCAGTTCTTC. It yields the protein CASSSRTSGGYEQFF.

The gene calls are TRBV29-1 and TRBJ1-1; possible D gene TRBD1, 5 bases. The CDR3 consists of 14 residues. The V gene lost 6 bases and the J gene lost 3 bases, with 17 bases spanning the gap. Germline lookup yields CDR1 SQVTM and CDR2 ANQGSEA. The CDR3, as DNA: TGCAGCGTCCGGGACTTAAGGGGATACACTGAAGCTTTCTTT. This gives the protein CSVRDLRGYTEAFF.

V usage is TRBV5-1 and J usage is TRBJ1-4; D is possibly TRBD1 (6 bases). The CDR3 extends over 14 amino acids. The V and J ends lost 4 bases and 4 bases respectively, with 11 bases between them. CDR1 is SGHRS and CDR2 is YFSETQ in the germline V gene. The DNA for the CDR3 is TGCGCCAGCAGCCCTGGGACATTTAATGAAAAACTGTTTTTT. Its protein product is CASSPGTFNEKLFF.

The genes are TRBV11-2 and TRBJ2-5; tentative D call: TRBD2 (6 bases). The CDR3 is 12 amino acids. Looked up from germline, CDR1 is SGHAT and CDR2 is FQNNGV. V lost 5 bases and J lost 6, with 10 bases in between. The CDR3 protein is CASSRLVKTQYF. CDR3 coding DNA: TGTGCCAGCAGCCGACTAGTTAAGACCCAGTACTTC. The full variable domain, rest sourced from reference TRBV11-2 and TRBJ2-5, is EAGVAQSPRYKIIEKRQSVAFWCNPISGHATLYWYQQILGQGPKLLIQFQNNGVVDDSQLPKDRFSAERLKGVDSTLKIQPAKLEDSAVYLCASSRLVKTQYFGPGTRLLVL.